The source of this TCR beta chain is a study of graft-versus-host responses after intestinal transplantation. The wider study: Uniformly, recipients were administered anti-thymocyte globulin induction with subsequent tacrolimus and steroids for around three years.

Overall study results and limits: The marrow of recipients harbored GvH clones, and ileum or blood showed some of them first. Graft-donor T cell macrochimerism coincided with high graft-versus-host to host-versus-graft clonal ratios in allografts.

The V end lost 0 bases, the J end lost 8 bases, and 14 bases lay between the germline ends. The germline V gene has CDR1 LNHNV and CDR2 YYDKDF (reference sequence). The CDR3 consists of 15 residues. In regard to this clone: Its antigen is undetermined.

Here immunoSEQ multiplex PCR was the method, and the copy in TCRdb shows in-frame clones only, minus some. The repertoire holds approximately 92,000 clones, with about nine tenths as singletons. Sample: unstimulated CD8+ T cells sorted from spleen or lymph node cells, taken before intestinal transplant. This chain connects TRBV15 to TRBJ2-1; no firm D call. This clonotype originated in a human donor who received an intestinal transplant. CDR3 nucleotide sequence: TGTGCCACCAGCAGAGAGAGGTCCCCCGGACATGAGCAGTTCTTC. It is translated as CATSRERSPGHEQFF.